This T cell receptor beta chain came from a study of graft-versus-host responses after intestinal transplantation. Across the whole study: Recipients uniformly received anti-thymocyte globulin induction, followed by tacrolimus and steroids for approximately 3 years. Findings and caveats of the study: The study associated peak circulating GvH clone levels with early post-transplant HvG declines. The authors found GvH clones in recipient marrow, some appearing first in ileum or blood.

Profiling relied on immunoSEQ multiplex PCR, and the TCRdb table lists in-frame clones only, not all of them. Here the sample spans roughly 27,000 clones, over 65% being singletons. On this clone itself: Its antigen is currently unknown.

Trimming cost V 0 bases and J 7 bases; bases outside gene matches: 4. This CDR3 is 15 amino acids long. Germline V gives CDR1 MNHEY, CDR2 SMNVEV (reference sequence). The chain is built from TRBV27 and TRBJ2-2; 8 nucleotides align to TRBD1. The receptor's source is a human patient who received an intestinal transplant, so some T cells may come from the graft donor. Specimen: PBMCs, collected approximately 29 days after intestinal transplant. This chain's CDR3 is CASSLSQGALGELFF. The CDR3 DNA follows: TGTGCCAGCAGTTTATCCCAGGGGGCGCTCGGGGAGCTGTTTTTT.